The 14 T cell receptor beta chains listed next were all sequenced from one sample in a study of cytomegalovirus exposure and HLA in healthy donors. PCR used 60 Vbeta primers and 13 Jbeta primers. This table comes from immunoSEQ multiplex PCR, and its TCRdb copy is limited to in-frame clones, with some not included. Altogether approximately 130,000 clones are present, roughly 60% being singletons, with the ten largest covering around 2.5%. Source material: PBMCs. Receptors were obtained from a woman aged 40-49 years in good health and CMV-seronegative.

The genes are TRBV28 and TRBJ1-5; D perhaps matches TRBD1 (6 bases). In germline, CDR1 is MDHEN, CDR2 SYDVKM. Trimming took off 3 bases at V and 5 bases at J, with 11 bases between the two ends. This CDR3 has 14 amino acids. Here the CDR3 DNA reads TGTGCCAGCAGTTTGGGGGGGCAGTATCAGCCCCAGCATTTT. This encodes CASSLGGQYQPQHF.

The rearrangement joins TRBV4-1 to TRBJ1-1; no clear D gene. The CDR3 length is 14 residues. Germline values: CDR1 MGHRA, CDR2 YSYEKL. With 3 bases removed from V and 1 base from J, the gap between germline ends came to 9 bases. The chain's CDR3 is CASSHGEANTEAFF. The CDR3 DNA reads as TGCGCCAGCAGCCACGGGGAGGCGAACACTGAAGCTTTCTTT.

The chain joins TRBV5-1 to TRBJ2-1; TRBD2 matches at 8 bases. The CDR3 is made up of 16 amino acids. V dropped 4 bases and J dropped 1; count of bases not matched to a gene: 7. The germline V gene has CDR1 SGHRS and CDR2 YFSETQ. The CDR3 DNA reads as TGCGCCAGCAGCGCCAGCGGGGGCCTTTCCTACAATGAGCAGTTCTTC. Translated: CASSASGGLSYNEQFF.

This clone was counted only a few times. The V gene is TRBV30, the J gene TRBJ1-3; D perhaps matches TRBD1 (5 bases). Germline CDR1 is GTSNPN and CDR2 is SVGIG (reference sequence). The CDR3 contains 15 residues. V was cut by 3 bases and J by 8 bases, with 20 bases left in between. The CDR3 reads CAWRTGLHAGDTIYF. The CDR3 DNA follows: TGTGCCTGGAGGACGGGACTGCACGCCGGGGACACCATATATTTT.

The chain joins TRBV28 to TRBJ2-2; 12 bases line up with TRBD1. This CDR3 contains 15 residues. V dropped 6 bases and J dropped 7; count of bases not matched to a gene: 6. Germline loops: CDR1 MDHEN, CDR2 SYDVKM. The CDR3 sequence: CASRGDRGLSGELFF. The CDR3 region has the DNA TGTGCCAGCAGAGGGGACAGGGGGCTAAGCGGGGAGCTGTTTTTT.

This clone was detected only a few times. The CDR3 sequence: CASSQGAGGQREQYF. The CDR3 nucleotides read TGCGCCAGCAGCCAAGGAGCGGGGGGGCAGAGAGAGCAGTACTTC. The chain joins TRBV4-1 to TRBJ2-5; TRBD2 matches at 10 bases. V trimming: 1 base; J trimming: 11 bases; junction bases outside the gene matches: 10. Germline V CDR1 and CDR2: MGHRA, YSYEKL. The CDR3 is made up of 15 amino acids.

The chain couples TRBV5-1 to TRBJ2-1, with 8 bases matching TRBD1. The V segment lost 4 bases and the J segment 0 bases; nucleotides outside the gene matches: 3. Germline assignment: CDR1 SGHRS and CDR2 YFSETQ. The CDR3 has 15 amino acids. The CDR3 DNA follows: TGCGCCAGCAGCCGACAGGGGACCTCCTACAATGAGCAGTTCTTC. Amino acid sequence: CASSRQGTSYNEQFF.

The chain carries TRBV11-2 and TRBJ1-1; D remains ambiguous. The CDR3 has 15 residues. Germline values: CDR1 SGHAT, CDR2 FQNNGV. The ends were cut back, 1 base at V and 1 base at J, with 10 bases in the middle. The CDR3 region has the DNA TGTGCCAGCAGCTTAGGCGGGTTAGAGAACACTGAAGCTTTCTTT. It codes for CASSLGGLENTEAFF.

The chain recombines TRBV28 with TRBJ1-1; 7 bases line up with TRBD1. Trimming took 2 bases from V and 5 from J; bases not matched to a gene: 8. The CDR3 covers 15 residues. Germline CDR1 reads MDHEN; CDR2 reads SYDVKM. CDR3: CASSLPRQGRTEAFF. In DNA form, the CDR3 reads TGTGCCAGCAGTTTACCCAGACAGGGAAGGACTGAAGCTTTCTTT. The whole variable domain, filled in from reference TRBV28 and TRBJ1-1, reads DVKVTQSSRYLVKRTGEKVFLECVQDMDHENMFWYRQDPGLGLRLIYFSYDVKMKEKGDIPEGYSVSREKKERFSLILESASTNQTSMYLCASSLPRQGRTEAFFGQGTRLTVV.

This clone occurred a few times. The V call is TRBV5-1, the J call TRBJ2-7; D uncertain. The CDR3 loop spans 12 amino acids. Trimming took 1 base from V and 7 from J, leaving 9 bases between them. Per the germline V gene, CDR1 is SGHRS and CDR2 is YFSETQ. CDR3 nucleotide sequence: TGCGCCAGCAGCTTGACGGTGACAGAGCAGTACTTC. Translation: CASSLTVTEQYF.

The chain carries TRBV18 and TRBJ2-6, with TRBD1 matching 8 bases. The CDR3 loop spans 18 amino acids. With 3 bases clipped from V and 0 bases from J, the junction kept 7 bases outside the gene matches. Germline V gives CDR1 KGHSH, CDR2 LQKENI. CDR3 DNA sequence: TGTGCCAGCTCACCGCAGCAGGGGGCGAGCTCTGGGGCCAACGTCCTGACTTTC. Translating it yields CASSPQQGASSGANVLTF.

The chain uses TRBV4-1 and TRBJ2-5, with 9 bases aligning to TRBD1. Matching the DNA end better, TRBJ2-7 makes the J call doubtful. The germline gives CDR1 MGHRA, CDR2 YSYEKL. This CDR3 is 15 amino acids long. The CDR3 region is CASSTYRGRIYEQYF. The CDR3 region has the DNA TGCGCCAGCAGCACTTACAGGGGGCGAATCTACGAGCAGTACTTC.

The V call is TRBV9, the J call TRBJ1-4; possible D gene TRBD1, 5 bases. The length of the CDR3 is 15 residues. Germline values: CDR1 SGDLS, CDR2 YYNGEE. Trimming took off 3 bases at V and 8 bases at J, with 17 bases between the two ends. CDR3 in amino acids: CASSAEGQGREKLFF. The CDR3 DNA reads TGTGCCAGCAGCGCAGAGGGGCAAGGGAGGGAAAAACTGTTTTTT.

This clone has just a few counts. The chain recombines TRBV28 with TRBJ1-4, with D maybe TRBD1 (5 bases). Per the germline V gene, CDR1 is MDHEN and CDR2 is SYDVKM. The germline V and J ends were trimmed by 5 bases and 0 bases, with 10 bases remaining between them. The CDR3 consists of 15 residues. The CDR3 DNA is TGTGCCAGCAGTATCCAGGGTGCAACTAATGAAAAACTGTTTTTT. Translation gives CASSIQGATNEKLFF. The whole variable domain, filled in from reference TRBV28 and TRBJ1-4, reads DVKVTQSSRYLVKRTGEKVFLECVQDMDHENMFWYRQDPGLGLRLIYFSYDVKMKEKGDIPEGYSVSREKKERFSLILESASTNQTSMYLCASSIQGATNEKLFFGSGTQLSVL.